The present entry profiles one TCR beta chain with its context. These data are taken from a study of cytomegalovirus exposure and HLA in healthy donors. Generated by immunoSEQ multiplex PCR, the TCRdb table keeps only in-frame clones and is missing some. Among around 150,000 clones, around 92% were seen once, and the ten largest hold 4% to 4.5%. V dropped 3 bases and J dropped 7 bases, with 16 bases sitting between them. The CDR3 extends over 15 amino acids. Germline CDR1 LNHDA, CDR2 SQIVND (reference sequence). The material sequenced was PBMCs. The chain links TRBV19 to TRBJ1-5, with D unclear. This clonotype was sampled from a man between 18 and 35 years old in good health and CMV-seropositive. CDR3 nucleotides: TGTGCCAGTAGTATTACTCTTGAACCGATCCAGCCCCAGCATTTT. Translated, it gives CASSITLEPIQPQHF.